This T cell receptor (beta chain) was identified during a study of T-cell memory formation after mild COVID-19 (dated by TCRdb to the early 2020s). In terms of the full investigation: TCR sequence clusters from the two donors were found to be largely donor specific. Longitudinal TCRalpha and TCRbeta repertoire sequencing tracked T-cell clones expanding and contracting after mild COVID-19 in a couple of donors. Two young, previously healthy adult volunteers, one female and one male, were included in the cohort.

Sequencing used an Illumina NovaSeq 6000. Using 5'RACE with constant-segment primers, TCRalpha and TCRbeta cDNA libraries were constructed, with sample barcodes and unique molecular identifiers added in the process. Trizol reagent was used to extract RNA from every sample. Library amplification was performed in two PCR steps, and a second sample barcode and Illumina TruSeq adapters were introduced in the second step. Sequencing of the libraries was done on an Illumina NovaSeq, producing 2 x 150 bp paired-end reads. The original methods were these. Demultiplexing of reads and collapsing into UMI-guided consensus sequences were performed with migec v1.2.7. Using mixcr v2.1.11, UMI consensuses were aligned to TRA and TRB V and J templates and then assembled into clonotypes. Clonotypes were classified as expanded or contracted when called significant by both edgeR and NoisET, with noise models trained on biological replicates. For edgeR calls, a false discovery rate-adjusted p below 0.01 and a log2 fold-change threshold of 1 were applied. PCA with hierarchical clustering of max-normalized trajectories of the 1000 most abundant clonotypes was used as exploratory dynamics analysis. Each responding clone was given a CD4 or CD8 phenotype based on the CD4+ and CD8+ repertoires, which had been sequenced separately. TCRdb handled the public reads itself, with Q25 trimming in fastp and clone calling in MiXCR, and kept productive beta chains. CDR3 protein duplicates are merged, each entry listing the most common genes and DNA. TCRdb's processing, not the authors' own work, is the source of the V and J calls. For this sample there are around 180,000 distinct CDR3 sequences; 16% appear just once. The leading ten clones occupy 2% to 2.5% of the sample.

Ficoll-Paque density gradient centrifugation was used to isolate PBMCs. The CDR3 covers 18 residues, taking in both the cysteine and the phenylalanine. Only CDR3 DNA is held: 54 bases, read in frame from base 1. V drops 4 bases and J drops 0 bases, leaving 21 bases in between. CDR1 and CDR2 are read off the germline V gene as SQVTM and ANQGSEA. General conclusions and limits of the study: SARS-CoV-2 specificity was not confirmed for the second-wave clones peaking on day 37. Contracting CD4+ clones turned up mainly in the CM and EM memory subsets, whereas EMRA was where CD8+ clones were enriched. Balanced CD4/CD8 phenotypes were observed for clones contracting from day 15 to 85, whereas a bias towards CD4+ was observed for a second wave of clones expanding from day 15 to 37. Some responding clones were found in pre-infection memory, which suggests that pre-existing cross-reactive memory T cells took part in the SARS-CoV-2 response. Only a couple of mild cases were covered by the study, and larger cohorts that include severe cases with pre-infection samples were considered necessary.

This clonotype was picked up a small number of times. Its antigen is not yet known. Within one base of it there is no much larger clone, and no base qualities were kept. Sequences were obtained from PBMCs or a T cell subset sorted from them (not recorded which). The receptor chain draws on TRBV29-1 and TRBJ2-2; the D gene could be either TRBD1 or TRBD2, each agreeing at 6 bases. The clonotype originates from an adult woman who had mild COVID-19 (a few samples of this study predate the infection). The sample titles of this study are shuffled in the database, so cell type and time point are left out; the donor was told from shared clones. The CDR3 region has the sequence CSVGCRGRDMTNTGELFF. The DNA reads TGCAGCGTTGGCTGTCGGGGGCGGGACATGACGAACACCGGGGAGCTGTTTTTT.